The rows below give T cell receptor beta chains drawn from one sample of a study of Graves' ophthalmopathy and Graves' hyperthyroidism. TCRdb reanalysed the multiplex PCR reads using MiXCR and keeps one entry per CDR3 protein. Here the sample spans 660,000 or so distinct CDR3 sequences, about two fifths being singletons. Material for sequencing was peripheral blood. Receptors were obtained from an adult man with Graves' ophthalmopathy. Both conserved end residues are part of each CDR3. A D gene is named only where the DNA matches it firmly. Clone size is shown for a subset of rows, as once, few, many or a class of expanded clone.

d_gene	len	v_gene	j_gene	abundance	CDR3nt	CDR3aa
-	16	TRBV5-1	TRBJ2-5	-	TGCGCCAGCAGCTTCCTACAGGGCAGATCCCAAGAGACCCAGTACTTC	CASSFLQGRSQETQYF
TRBD1	15	TRBV12-3/TRBV12-4	TRBJ1-5	many	TGTGCCAGCAGTCCAGACAGGGGGCGCAACCAGCCCCAGCATTTT	CASSPDRGRNQPQHF
TRBD1	15	TRBV25-1	TRBJ1-5	-	TGTGCCAGCAGTGCGGACAGGGGCCACAATCAGCCCCAGCATTTT	CASSADRGHNQPQHF
TRBD2	21	TRBV5-1	TRBJ2-7	-	TGCGCCAGCAGCTTGAGACAGTCACCGGGACTAGCGGGAGTGGGCTCCTACGAGCAGTACTTC	CASSLRQSPGLAGVGSYEQYF
-	15	TRBV6-2/TRBV6-3	TRBJ1-5	many	TGTGCCAGCAGCCTTCTGCAGTATAGCAATCAGCCCCAGCATTTT	CASSLLQYSNQPQHF
TRBD1	15	TRBV7-2	TRBJ1-2	-	TGTGCCAGTAGTATAGCAGGGACAGCTCTCAATGGCTACACCTTC	CASSIAGTALNGYTF
-	15	TRBV25-1	TRBJ2-5	once	TGTGCCAGCAGTGCATCCAGGGGAGGACAAGAGACCCAGTACTTC	CASSASRGGQETQYF
-	15	TRBV9	TRBJ1-4	many	TGTGCCAGCAGCCTAGGAGTGGCAACTAATGAAAAACTGTTTTTT	CASSLGVATNEKLFF
TRBD1	11	TRBV7-9	TRBJ1-1	-	TGCGCCAGCAGCTTAGGACAGGTAGCTTTCTTT	CASSLGQVAFF
-	15	TRBV14	TRBJ1-4	many	TGTGCCAGCAGCCAAGACAGCACAACTAATGAAAAACTGTTTTTT	CASSQDSTTNEKLFF
-	15	TRBV7-9	TRBJ1-4	-	TGTGCCAGCAGCTGGACAACGAACACGAATGAAAAACTGTTTTTT	CASSWTTNTNEKLFF
-	16	TRBV6-6	TRBJ1-1	many	TGTGCCAGCAGTTACTCGATGGGGGACGGCAACACTGAAGCTTTCTTT	CASSYSMGDGNTEAFF
-	13	TRBV29-1	TRBJ1-2	few	TGCAGCGTAGAGTGGACACCTAACTATGGCTACACCTTC	CSVEWTPNYGYTF
TRBD1	16	TRBV2	TRBJ1-1	-	TGTGCCAGCAGCTTGCCCCACAGGGGGGAGATTACTGAAGCTTTCTTT	CASSLPHRGEITEAFF
-	15	TRBV7-9	TRBJ1-1	many	TGTGCCAGCAGCTTAAGTGGGGGCCTGAACACTGAAGCTTTCTTT	CASSLSGGLNTEAFF
TRBD1	13	TRBV29-1	TRBJ2-7	many	TGCAGCGCGAAGGGACAGGGGGGCTACGAGCAGTACTTC	CSAKGQGGYEQYF
-	15	TRBV24-1	TRBJ1-6	many	TGTGCCACCCCGACTCATCTCTCCTATAATTCACCCCTCCACTTT	CATPTHLSYNSPLHF
-	15	TRBV13	TRBJ2-7	many	TGTGCCAGCAGCAGGAAAGGGGTTGGGACCTACGAGCAGTACTTC	CASSRKGVGTYEQYF
TRBD1	14	TRBV2	TRBJ2-3	-	TGTGCCAGCAGTGACCGACAGGGAGCAGATACGCAGTATTTT	CASSDRQGADTQYF
TRBD1	14	TRBV12-3/TRBV12-4	TRBJ2-7	many	TGTGCCAGCAGTCCTGGGGACAGGGCCTACGAGCAGTACTTC	CASSPGDRAYEQYF
-	15	TRBV10-3	TRBJ2-6	many	TGTGCCATCAGCCCAGGGAGCTCTGGGGCCAACGTCCTGACTTTC	CAISPGSSGANVLTF
-	13	TRBV6-5	TRBJ1-4	-	TGTGCCAGCAGCCAAAGCCGTAGTGAAAAACTGTTTTTT	CASSQSRSEKLFF
TRBD1	13	TRBV2	TRBJ1-6	-	TGTGCCAGCAGACAGGGGAATAATTCACCCCTCCACTTT	CASRQGNNSPLHF
-	14	TRBV4-3	TRBJ1-1	many	TGCGCCAGCAGCCAAGAACGGGTGAACACTGAAGCTTTCTTT	CASSQERVNTEAFF
TRBD1	13	TRBV4-3	TRBJ2-5	many	TGCGCCAGCAGCCAAAGACAGGGCGAGACCCAGTACTTC	CASSQRQGETQYF
-	14	TRBV12-3/TRBV12-4	TRBJ1-1	many	TGTGCCAGCAGTTTACAGGCTGTGGGCACTGAAGCTTTCTTT	CASSLQAVGTEAFF
-	14	TRBV2	TRBJ2-5	many	TGTGCCAGCCATACCAGGGGTCAGGGAGAGACCCAGTACTTC	CASHTRGQGETQYF
TRBD1	16	TRBV5-1	TRBJ2-5	-	TGCGCCAGCAGCTTAGAACAGGGGGCGTTTCAAGAGACCCAGTACTTC	CASSLEQGAFQETQYF
TRBD1	15	TRBV10-3	TRBJ1-1	-	TGTGCCATCAGTACAGGGGGCGCATTGAACACTGAAGCTTTCTTT	CAISTGGALNTEAFF
-	14	TRBV25-1	TRBJ1-4	once	TGTGCCAGTAGTGATTACGGGTACCTGGAAAAACTGTTTTTT	CASSDYGYLEKLFF
-	13	TRBV7-2	TRBJ1-1	many	TGTGCCAGCAGCCGGGCCATGAACACTGAAGCTTTCTTT	CASSRAMNTEAFF
TRBD1	14	TRBV3-1	TRBJ1-6	-	TGTGCCAGCAGCCTACAGGGGGCAAGTTCACCCCTCCACTTT	CASSLQGASSPLHF
TRBD1	14	TRBV4-1	TRBJ1-2	many	TGCGCCAGCAGCCCCGGACAGGGAGGGGGTGGCTACACCTTC	CASSPGQGGGGYTF
TRBD1	13	TRBV2	TRBJ1-5	-	TGTGCCAGCAACCAGGGGGTAGTTCAGCCCCAGCATTTT	CASNQGVVQPQHF
-	15	TRBV25-1	TRBJ2-3	few	TGTGCCAGCAGTGACCGAACAGGGACCACAGATACGCAGTATTTT	CASSDRTGTTDTQYF
TRBD1	17	TRBV10-3	TRBJ2-7	many	TGTGCCATCAGTGAGTCAGCCCCTAACAGGGGGCTAAACGAGCAGTACTTC	CAISESAPNRGLNEQYF
-	12	TRBV7-8	TRBJ2-7	-	TGCGCCAACAGCTTGAGGCCCTACGAGCAGTACTTC	CANSLRPYEQYF
TRBD1	15	TRBV19	TRBJ2-7	-	TGTGCCAGTAGTTTCCCCGGGACAGGGGCGAGAGAGCAGTACTTC	CASSFPGTGAREQYF
TRBD2	16	TRBV9	TRBJ2-5	many	TGTGCCAGCAGCCCCGGTAGCGGGGGGGCGTTGGAGACCCAGTACTTC	CASSPGSGGALETQYF
-	12	TRBV10-3	TRBJ2-5	once	TGTGCCATCAGTGAGGGGCAGGACACCCAGTACTTC	CAISEGQDTQYF
-	13	TRBV2	TRBJ2-7	few	TGTGCCAGCAGACAGGGTAATGTGGGCGAGCAGTACTTC	CASRQGNVGEQYF
TRBD2	15	TRBV7-8	TRBJ2-2	few	TGTGCCAGCCGCAGACTAGCGAAGGAGACCGGGGAGCTGTTTTTT	CASRRLAKETGELFF
-	13	TRBV2	TRBJ2-2	many	TGTGCCAGCAGTGAAGTTATCACCGGGGAGCTGTTTTTT	CASSEVITGELFF